This TCR beta chain emerged from a study of CD8+CD57+ T cells in acquired aplastic anemia. Researchers used genomic DNA as the template to profile TCR beta VDJ and CDR3. TCRdb fed the reads into MiXCR, producing one record per CDR3 protein. Found here are about 200,000 distinct CDR3 sequences, approximately 35% of them singletons; the top ten hold 1.1%. The CDR3 length is 17 residues. V shed 5 bases and J 5 bases; nucleotides not matched to a gene: 14. CDR1 MGHDK and CDR2 SYGVNS come from the germline V gene. This clonotype was recorded at least ten times. This sequence originates from a human donor in good health, serving as a control. The chain carries TRBV25-1 and TRBJ1-1; TRBD1 aligns across 10 bases. The sequencing input was sorted CD4+, CD8+, or CD8+CD57+ T cells (not recorded which) from PBMCs. For the CDR3, the DNA is TGTGCCAGCAGTTCCGCGACAGGGGGCGGGGGAGAAACTGAAGCTTTCTTT. As protein: CASSSATGGGGETEAFF.